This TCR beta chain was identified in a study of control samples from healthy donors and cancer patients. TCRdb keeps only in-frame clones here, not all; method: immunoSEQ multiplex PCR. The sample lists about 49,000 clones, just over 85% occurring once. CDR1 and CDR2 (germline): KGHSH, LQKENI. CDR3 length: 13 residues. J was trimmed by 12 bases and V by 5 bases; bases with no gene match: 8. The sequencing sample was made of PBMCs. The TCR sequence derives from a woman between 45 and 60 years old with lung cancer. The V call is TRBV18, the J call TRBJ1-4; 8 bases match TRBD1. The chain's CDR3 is CASSRDIQGELFF. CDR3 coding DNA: TGTGCCAGCTCAAGGGACATACAGGGGGAACTGTTTTTT.